What follows are 14 T cell receptor beta chains derived from one specimen sequenced in a study of sequential checkpoint blockade in melanoma. Treatment noted: randomized to nivolumab then ipilimumab (arm A) or the reverse (arm B). TCRdb keeps only in-frame clones here, not all; method: immunoSEQ multiplex PCR. The table has roughly 23,000 clones, around 75% seen once; the top ten hold around 30%. This material consisted of CD8+ T cells sorted from blood (inferred from file names), taken from a patient given nivolumab and ipilimumab in sequence. The receptors were sampled from a human donor with melanoma.

This sequence joins TRBV29-1 and TRBJ2-1; 7 positions agree with TRBD2. The junction had 7 bases not matched to a gene; V was cut back by 8 bases and J by 3 bases. CDR1 is SQVTM, CDR2 ANQGSEA, per germline. CDR3 length: 13 amino acids. DNA of the CDR3: TGCAGCCTCAGCGGGGTCGACTACAATGAGCAGTTCTTC. Its translation: CSLSGVDYNEQFF.

This sequence joins TRBV6-5 and TRBJ2-3, with 8 nucleotides matching TRBD1. The V gene end was trimmed by 6 bases and the J gene end by 3 bases; junction bases not matched to a gene: 8. The germline CDR1 and CDR2 sequences are MNHEY and SVGAGI. The CDR3 is 15 amino acids. The CDR3: CASSRIQGATDTQYF. In nucleotides, the CDR3 is TGTGCCAGCAGCAGAATCCAGGGGGCTACAGATACGCAGTATTTT.

About this clone itself: A much larger clone differs from this one at a single base, so this may be a read error. The chain recombines TRBV30 with TRBJ1-5; D remains unclear. The length of the CDR3 is 15 residues. Looked up from germline, CDR1 is GTSNPN and CDR2 is SVGIG (reference sequence). This CDR3 is CAWGVLPGSNQPQHF. DNA for the CDR3: TGTGCCTGGGGTGTATTACCGGGGAGCAATCAGCCCCAGCATTTT. The full variable domain, with the rest looked up from reference TRBV30 and TRBJ1-5, is SQTIHQWPATLVQPVGSPLSLECTVEGTSNPNLYWYRQAAGRGLQLLFYSVGIGQISSEVPQNLSASRPQDRQFILSSKKLLLSDSGFYLCAWGVLPGSNQPQHFGDGTRLSIL.

This clone was counted a single time. The chain couples TRBV10-2 to TRBJ2-1; D call uncertain. CDR1 is WSHSY and CDR2 is SAAADI in the germline V gene. V was clipped by 0 bases and J by 3 bases, with 6 bases between them. This CDR3 region has 14 residues. The DNA of the CDR3 is TGCGCCAGCAGTGAGTCTCCCGGCTACAATGAGCAGTTCTTC. It specifies CASSESPGYNEQFF.

CDR3 bases: TGTGCCAGCAGTATACCAGACAGGCTGATCTCCTACGAGCAGTACTTC. Translating gives CASSIPDRLISYEQYF. The chain has TRBV2 and TRBJ2-7, with D possibly matching TRBD1 (6 bases). There are 16 residues in the CDR3. V lost 5 bases and J 0 bases, leaving 17 bases between the germline ends. CDR1 SNHLY and CDR2 FYNNEI come from the germline V gene.

This sequence joins TRBV6-5 and TRBJ2-3; possible D gene TRBD2, 7 bases. V lost 7 bases and J 5 bases, leaving 19 bases between the germline ends. The CDR3 extends over 15 amino acids. Germline V gene data show CDR1 as MNHEY and CDR2 as SVGAGI. CDR3 loop: CASTKGGGGGDTQYF. The CDR3 bases are TGTGCCAGCACCAAGGGGGGCGGGGGTGGAGATACGCAGTATTTT.

CDR3 coding DNA: TGCAGCGTTGAAGATGAGAGACAGGGGACTTATGGCTACACCTTC. It encodes CSVEDERQGTYGYTF. The gene calls are TRBV29-1 and TRBJ1-2; 8 bases fit TRBD1. Trimming removed 0 bases from V and 5 bases from J; junction bases left unmatched: 8. The germline gives CDR1 SQVTM, CDR2 ANQGSEA. CDR3 length: 15 amino acids.

The rearrangement joins TRBV5-6 to TRBJ2-1; no clear D. Germline lookup yields CDR1 SGHDT and CDR2 YYEEEE. The CDR3 has 12 residues. With 2 bases removed from V and 6 bases from J, the gap between germline ends came to 6 bases. Here the CDR3 reads CASSFDSNEQFF. CDR3 DNA sequence: TGTGCCAGCAGCTTCGACTCCAATGAGCAGTTCTTC.

The gene calls are TRBV19 and TRBJ1-5; D is perhaps TRBD1 (5 bases). The V gene's germline CDR1 is LNHDA and CDR2 SQIVND (reference sequence). V dropped 6 bases and J dropped 2 bases, with 11 bases sitting between them. The CDR3 sequence is 14 residues long. The CDR3 DNA sequence: TGTGCCAGTAGCGGTCGGGGGGGCAATCAGCCCCAGCATTTT. This sequence encodes CASSGRGGNQPQHF.

As for this clone: The sample holds other DNA sequences that translate to the same CDR3. This chain connects TRBV2 to TRBJ2-2; 8 nucleotides match TRBD2. Trimming took 6 bases from V and 13 from J; bases not matched to a gene: 19. Germline loops: CDR1 SNHLY, CDR2 FYNNEI. There are 16 residues in the CDR3. For the CDR3, the DNA is TGTGCCAGCAGGGCGACGGGAGGGGGACACCTTGGGAGGCTGTTTTTT. Its protein product is CASRATGGGHLGRLFF.

This sequence joins TRBV9 and TRBJ1-2, with a tentative D call TRBD1 (6 bases). This CDR3 has 13 residues. Looked up from germline, CDR1 is SGDLS and CDR2 is YYNGEE. V dropped 3 bases and J dropped 2 bases, with 8 bases sitting between them. The CDR3, as DNA: TGTGCCAGCAGCGCAGACAGGAACTATGGCTACACCTTC. The encoded protein is CASSADRNYGYTF.

This chain joins TRBV29-1 and TRBJ2-5; 16 bases align to TRBD2. The closer fit of TRBJ2-7 to the DNA end suggests the J call may be wrong. The length of the CDR3 is 15 residues. CDR1 and CDR2 from the germline V gene are SQVTM and ANQGSEA. The CDR3 protein is CSVVGTSGRVSEQYF. The CDR3 bases are TGCAGCGTAGTCGGGACTAGCGGGAGGGTTAGCGAGCAGTACTTC.

This rearrangement joins TRBV4-3 to TRBJ2-7, with 10 positions matching TRBD1. In germline, CDR1 is LGHNA, CDR2 YSLEER. This CDR3 region has 17 residues. J gave up 4 bases and V 1 base, and 10 bases lay outside the gene matches. In nucleotides, the CDR3 is TGCGCCAGCAGCCAAGTCCCGTTGGGACAGGGGTTTTACGAGCAGTACTTC. Amino acid sequence: CASSQVPLGQGFYEQYF.

The V call is TRBV5-4, the J call TRBJ2-3; 11 bases map to TRBD1. CDR1 is SGHNT and CDR2 is YYREEE in the germline V gene (reference sequence). V shed 6 bases, J shed 2 bases, and the junction held 5 bases outside the gene matches. This CDR3 has 15 amino acids. The CDR3 DNA is TGTGCCAGCAAAGAGGACAGGGGGCTCACAGATACGCAGTATTTT. Amino acid sequence: CASKEDRGLTDTQYF.